The 28 T cell receptor beta chains presented below share a single source sample, sequenced in a study of OX40 agonist ivuxolimab in advanced cancers. The library was made by the immunoSEQ multiplex PCR assay. The source is immuneACCESS, and TCRdb retained only in-frame sequences with V and J called. Part of the clones is not carried over; for the studies checked, unresolved V genes explain less than half of this, and the remainder is unexplained. Within this sample are about 91,000 clones, with 87% of them counted one time only. 0.5% of the sample lies in the top ten. The sample here was CD4+ or CD8+ T cells sorted from blood, taken in a trial of the OX40 agonist ivuxolimab. These receptors were taken from an adult with an advanced solid tumor such as melanoma, head and neck, liver or kidney cancer.

The chain uses TRBV29-1 and TRBJ2-3, with D possibly TRBD2 on 6 matching bases. The V end was cut by 1 base, the J end by 1 base, with 15 bases between. CDR1 is SQVTM, CDR2 ANQGSEA, per germline. The CDR3 totals 16 residues. Here the CDR3 reads CSVEGLAPGGTDTQYF. The CDR3 DNA reads as TGCAGCGTTGAAGGGCTAGCGCCGGGGGGCACAGATACGCAGTATTTT.

The chain is built from TRBV15 and TRBJ2-7, with 10 bases lining up with TRBD1. Germline V lookup: CDR1 LNHNV, CDR2 YYDKDF (reference sequence). V lost 0 bases to trimming and J lost 6 bases; unmatched junction nucleotides: 8. This CDR3 has 16 amino acids. The chain's CDR3 is CATSRDLGTGVGEQYF. CDR3 nucleotides: TGTGCCACCAGCAGAGATTTAGGGACAGGGGTAGGCGAGCAGTACTTC.

The chain carries TRBV7-3 and TRBJ1-5; D remains unclear. The CDR3 consists of 13 residues. The ends were cut back, 5 bases at V and 6 bases at J, with 11 bases in the middle. Germline CDR1 SGHTA, CDR2 FQGTGA. CDR3 coding DNA: TGTGCCAGCAGCCCGGACCCGAGTCAGCCCCAGCATTTT. Translation: CASSPDPSQPQHF. Combining the CDR3 with reference TRBV7-3 and TRBJ1-5 gives the whole variable domain GAGVSQTPSNKVTEKGKYVELRCDPISGHTALYWYRQSLGQGPEFLIYFQGTGAADDSGLPNDRFFAVRPEGSVSTLKIQRTERGDSAVYLCASSPDPSQPQHFGDGTRLSIL.

The CDR3 loop is CSVEDRGGRNYGYTF. For the CDR3, the DNA is TGCAGCGTTGAAGATCGGGGGGGGCGTAACTATGGCTACACCTTC. The chain carries TRBV29-1 and TRBJ1-2; maybe TRBD1 (6 bases). The CDR3 contains 15 residues. From germline, CDR1 is SQVTM and CDR2 ANQGSEA. V was clipped by 0 bases and J by 1 base, with 12 bases between them.

This clone was seen more than once but under ten times. The chain is built from TRBV10-1 and TRBJ2-7, with 9 bases that match TRBD1. This CDR3 spans 17 amino acids. Losses at the gene ends were 3 bases for V and 5 bases for J; bases not matched to a gene: 14. Germline assignment: CDR1 WNHNN and CDR2 SYGVQD (reference sequence). For the CDR3, the DNA is TGCGCCAGCAGTGATAAACGCTTTGGGGACAGGGCCCACGAGCAGTACTTC. This encodes CASSDKRFGDRAHEQYF.

The V gene is TRBV6-1, the J gene TRBJ1-2; no firm D call. The CDR3 covers 13 residues. Trimming pared 6 bases from V and 8 bases from J, leaving 16 bases between. CDR1 and CDR2 (germline): MNHNS, SASEGT. CDR3 nucleotides: TGTGCCAGCAGAAACTTCGCAGGATCCGGCTACACCTTC. Translated, it gives CASRNFAGSGYTF.

V and J are TRBV2 and TRBJ1-2, with TRBD1 as a possible D gene (5 bases). Trimming left V 5 bases short and J 7 bases short, with 8 bases between. The CDR3 loop spans 11 amino acids. Germline assignment: CDR1 SNHLY and CDR2 FYNNEI. The CDR3 region is CASSIGAGYTF. CDR3 coding DNA: TGTGCCAGCAGTATAGGGGCTGGCTACACCTTC.

The chain couples TRBV7-9 to TRBJ2-7; D is perhaps TRBD1 (6 bases). Germline CDR1 is SEHNR and CDR2 is FQNEAQ (reference sequence). The V gene lost 4 bases and the J gene lost 0 bases, with 13 bases spanning the gap. This CDR3 spans 15 amino acids. CDR3: CASSSRDTISYEQYF. DNA for the CDR3: TGTGCCAGCAGCTCCCGGGACACCATCTCCTACGAGCAGTACTTC.

This clone has a single count. The chain carries TRBV11-2 and TRBJ1-5; 9 bases fit TRBD1. Germline trimming cut 5 bases from V and 6 bases from J; bases unmatched to any gene: 8. Germline CDR1 SGHAT, CDR2 FQNNGV. This CDR3 is 15 amino acids long. CDR3 protein: CASSRDRAGSQPQHF. As DNA, the CDR3 is TGTGCCAGCAGCCGGGACAGGGCGGGAAGTCAGCCCCAGCATTTT.

The chain joins TRBV18 to TRBJ1-2, with 8 bases that match TRBD1. The CDR3 is 13 amino acids. Germline V lookup: CDR1 KGHSH, CDR2 LQKENI. V lost 5 bases, J lost 7 bases, and 6 bases stayed unmatched. CDR3 region: CASSADRAAGYTF. DNA of the CDR3: TGTGCCAGCTCAGCGGACAGGGCGGCTGGCTACACCTTC.

The rearrangement joins TRBV2 to TRBJ1-1; D gene ambiguous. Germline V gene lookup returns CDR1 SNHLY and CDR2 FYNNEI. This CDR3 comprises 13 residues. V lost 6 bases and J lost 0, with 8 bases in between. The CDR3 here is CASSVQLNTEAFF. The CDR3 DNA follows: TGTGCCAGCAGCGTACAGCTGAACACTGAAGCTTTCTTT.

In regard to this clone: Other DNA sequences from this sample encode an identical CDR3 as well. This chain joins TRBV7-9 and TRBJ2-7; D gene uncertain. V lost 5 bases, J lost 3 bases, and 8 bases lay in between. CDR3 length equals 12 residues. The germline CDR1 and CDR2 sequences are SEHNR and FQNEAQ (reference sequence). CDR3: CASSPTGYEQYF. The CDR3 DNA follows: TGTGCCAGCAGCCCCACTGGCTACGAGCAGTACTTC.

V gene TRBV6-6 combines with J gene TRBJ1-5; no clear D gene. V was pared by 4 bases and J by 4 bases, with 14 bases between. The germline V gene encodes CDR1 MNHNY and CDR2 SVGAGI (reference sequence). The CDR3 spans 15 residues. CDR3 region: CASSSGRGWNQPQHF. The CDR3 region has the DNA TGTGCCAGCAGTTCCGGGAGAGGGTGGAATCAGCCCCAGCATTTT.

This clone has just one count. The V gene is TRBV5-5, the J gene TRBJ1-1; no firm D call. V gave up 4 bases and J gave up 7 bases, with 8 bases separating them. This CDR3 region has 11 residues. From germline, CDR1 is SGHKS and CDR2 YYEKEE (reference sequence). CDR3 coding DNA: TGTGCCAGCAGCCAGGACTTTGAAGCTTTCTTT. Protein: CASSQDFEAFF.

This chain uses TRBV5-1 with TRBJ1-6, with TRBD1 matching over 7 bases. The germline CDR1 and CDR2 sequences are SGHRS and YFSETQ. The ends lost 4 bases at V and 8 bases at J; junction bases unmatched: 9. This CDR3 is 15 amino acids long. CDR3 amino acids: CASSAETGTDSPLHF. In DNA, the CDR3 is TGCGCCAGCAGCGCCGAGACAGGGACTGATTCACCCCTCCACTTT.

In the case of this clone: Other nucleotide sequences from this sample produce the same CDR3. The chain combines TRBV11-2 with TRBJ1-2; D unclear. This CDR3 has 13 residues. V was clipped by 4 bases and J by 2 bases, with 8 bases between them. Per germline, CDR1 SGHAT and CDR2 FQNNGV. The CDR3 loop reads CASSSDGNYGYTF. CDR3 DNA: TGTGCCAGCAGCTCGGACGGGAACTATGGCTACACCTTC.

The chain recombines TRBV28 with TRBJ2-3; 8 nucleotides agree with TRBD2. Germline V gives CDR1 MDHEN, CDR2 SYDVKM. The CDR3 is 13 residues long. Trimming took 5 bases from V and 11 from J; bases not matched to a gene: 9. CDR3 protein: CASSPSGAGEQYF. Written as DNA, the CDR3 is TGTGCCAGCAGTCCCTCGGGAGCGGGGGAGCAGTATTTT.

The CDR3 spells CASGRSGTSPLHF. The DNA for the CDR3 is TGTGCCAGCGGCCGGTCCGGGACGTCACCCCTCCACTTT. The rearrangement joins TRBV5-6 to TRBJ1-6, with D possibly TRBD1 on 5 matching bases. The CDR3 spans 13 residues. Trimming cost V 7 bases and J 10 bases, with 15 bases left between them. CDR1 and CDR2 from the germline V gene are SGHDT and YYEEEE. The full variable domain, its missing parts supplied by reference TRBV5-6 and TRBJ1-6, is DAGVTQSPTHLIKTRGQQVTLRCSPKSGHDTVSWYQQALGQGPQFIFQYYEEEERQRGNFPDRFSGHQFPNYSSELNVNALLLGDSALYLCASGRSGTSPLHFGNGTRLTVT.

V and J are TRBV2 and TRBJ1-2; perhaps TRBD1 as D (6 bases). CDR1 and CDR2 from the germline V gene are SNHLY and FYNNEI. The CDR3 is 14 residues long. Trimming took off 2 bases at V and 10 bases at J, with 17 bases between the two ends. The CDR3 region is CASSERGLVGDYTF. Here the CDR3 DNA reads TGTGCCAGCAGTGAACGGGGGCTTGTTGGGGACTACACCTTC.

The chain employs TRBV29-1 and TRBJ1-5; TRBD1 matches at 8 bases. Germline-derived CDR1 and CDR2 are SQVTM and ANQGSEA. The CDR3 has 14 amino acids. The V and J ends lost 4 bases and 7 bases, in that order; junction bases with no gene match: 9. Here the CDR3 reads CSVAWATGDQPQHF. The CDR3, as DNA: TGCAGCGTTGCTTGGGCGACAGGGGACCAGCCCCAGCATTTT.

This chain uses TRBV15 with TRBJ1-2, with TRBD1 as a possible D gene (5 bases). Germline CDR1 is LNHNV and CDR2 is YYDKDF (reference sequence). V was trimmed by 1 base and J by 4 bases, leaving 7 bases between them. There are 13 residues in the CDR3. This CDR3 is CATSRVGPYGYTF. Written as DNA, the CDR3 is TGTGCCACCAGCAGAGTGGGGCCCTATGGCTACACCTTC.

The DNA of the CDR3 is TGCGCCAGCAGCTTGGACGGAATGAACACTGAAGCTTTCTTT. Translation gives CASSLDGMNTEAFF. This chain uses TRBV5-1 with TRBJ1-1; D is unclear. This CDR3 spans 14 amino acids. The V end lost 0 bases, the J end lost 0 bases, and 6 bases lay between the germline ends. The V gene's germline CDR1 is SGHRS and CDR2 YFSETQ.

This clone is a singleton in its sample. This chain joins TRBV7-6 and TRBJ2-2; 7 bases agree with TRBD1. V lost 7 bases, J lost 3 bases, and 11 bases stayed unmatched. The CDR3 has 16 residues. Germline CDR1 is SGHVS and CDR2 is FNYEAQ. The CDR3 region is CASTLRGDSHTGELFF. In DNA form, the CDR3 reads TGTGCCAGCACCCTTAGAGGGGACAGCCACACCGGGGAGCTGTTTTTT.

V is TRBV6-5 and J is TRBJ1-3; D not resolved. In germline, CDR1 is MNHEY, CDR2 SVGAGI. Trimming cost V 6 bases and J 8 bases, with 8 bases left between them. The CDR3 is made up of 11 amino acids. The DNA of the CDR3 is TGTGCCAGCAGATCCCTCGACACCATATATTTT. This translates into CASRSLDTIYF.

The chain couples TRBV10-1 to TRBJ1-4; no clear D. In germline, CDR1 is WNHNN, CDR2 SYGVQD (reference sequence). The CDR3 covers 14 residues. Trimming stripped 4 bases from V and 5 bases from J, with 11 bases between. For the CDR3, the DNA is TGCGCCAGCAGTGTAAGAGGCCTCAATGAAAAACTGTTTTTT. Its translation: CASSVRGLNEKLFF.

The rearrangement links TRBV5-4 to TRBJ1-2; weak D call: TRBD1 (5 bases). The CDR3 has 14 residues. Trimming took off 4 bases at V and 1 base at J, with 11 bases between the two ends. Per the germline V gene, CDR1 is SGHNT and CDR2 is YYREEE (reference sequence). This CDR3 reads CASSHYDSNYGYTF. CDR3 DNA: TGTGCCAGCAGCCATTACGACAGTAACTATGGCTACACCTTC.

This chain uses TRBV7-2 with TRBJ2-3; unclear D gene. The CDR3 extends over 12 amino acids. CDR1 is SGHTA and CDR2 is FQGNSA in the germline V gene. V gave up 4 bases and J gave up 5 bases, with 7 bases separating them. CDR3 sequence (DNA): TGTGCCAGCAGCTCGACAAGAGATACGCAGTATTTT. Amino acid sequence: CASSSTRDTQYF.

The CDR3 sequence: CASSLTGGDSGNTIYF. In nucleotides, the CDR3 is TGTGCCAGCAGCTTAACTGGAGGCGACTCTGGAAACACCATATATTTT. The rearrangement uses TRBV7-3 and TRBJ1-3; no firm D call. Germline V gives CDR1 SGHTA, CDR2 FQGTGA. The length of the CDR3 is 16 residues. The V end was cut by 0 bases, the J end by 0 bases, with 9 bases between.